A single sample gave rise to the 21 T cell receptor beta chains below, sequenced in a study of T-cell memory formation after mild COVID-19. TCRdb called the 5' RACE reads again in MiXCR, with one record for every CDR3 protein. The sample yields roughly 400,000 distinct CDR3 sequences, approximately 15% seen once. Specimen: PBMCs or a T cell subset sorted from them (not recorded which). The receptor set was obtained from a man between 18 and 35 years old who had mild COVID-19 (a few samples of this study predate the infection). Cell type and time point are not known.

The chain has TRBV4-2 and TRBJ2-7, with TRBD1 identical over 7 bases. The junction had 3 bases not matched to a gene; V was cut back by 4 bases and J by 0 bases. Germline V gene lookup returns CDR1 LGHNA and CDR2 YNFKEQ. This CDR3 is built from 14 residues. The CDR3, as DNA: TGTGCCAGCAGCCTGGACAGGAGCTCCTACGAGCAGTACTTC. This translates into CASSLDRSSYEQYF.

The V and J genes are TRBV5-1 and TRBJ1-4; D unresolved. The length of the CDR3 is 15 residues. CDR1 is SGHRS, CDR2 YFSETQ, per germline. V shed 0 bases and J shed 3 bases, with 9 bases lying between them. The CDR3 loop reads CASSLDAVANEKLFF. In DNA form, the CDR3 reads TGCGCCAGCAGCTTGGACGCAGTAGCTAATGAAAAACTGTTTTTT.

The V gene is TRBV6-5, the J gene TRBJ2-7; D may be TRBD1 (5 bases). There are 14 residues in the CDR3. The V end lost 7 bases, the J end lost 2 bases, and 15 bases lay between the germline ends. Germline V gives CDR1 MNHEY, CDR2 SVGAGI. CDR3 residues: CASKGQGVTYEQYF. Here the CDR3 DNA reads TGTGCCAGCAAGGGCCAGGGCGTAACCTACGAGCAGTACTTC.

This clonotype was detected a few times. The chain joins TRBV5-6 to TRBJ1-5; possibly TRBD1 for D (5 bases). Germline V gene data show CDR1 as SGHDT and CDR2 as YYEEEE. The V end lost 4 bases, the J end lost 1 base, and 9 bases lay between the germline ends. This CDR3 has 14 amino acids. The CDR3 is CASSTGDSNQPQHF. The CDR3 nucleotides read TGTGCCAGCAGCACCGGGGACAGCAATCAGCCCCAGCATTTT.

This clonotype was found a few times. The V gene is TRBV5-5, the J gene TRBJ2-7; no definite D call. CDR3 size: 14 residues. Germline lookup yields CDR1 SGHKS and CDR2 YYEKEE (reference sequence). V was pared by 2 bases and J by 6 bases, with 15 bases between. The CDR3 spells CASSLGQSSVEQYF. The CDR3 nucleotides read TGTGCCAGCAGCTTAGGGCAGTCGTCGGTCGAGCAGTACTTC.

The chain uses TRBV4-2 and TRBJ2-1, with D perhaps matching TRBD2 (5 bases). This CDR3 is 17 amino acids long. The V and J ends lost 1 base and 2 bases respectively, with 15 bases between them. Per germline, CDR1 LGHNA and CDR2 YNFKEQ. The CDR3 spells CASSQVEGGDAYNEQFF. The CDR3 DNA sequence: TGTGCCAGCAGCCAAGTAGAGGGCGGCGATGCCTACAATGAGCAGTTCTTC.

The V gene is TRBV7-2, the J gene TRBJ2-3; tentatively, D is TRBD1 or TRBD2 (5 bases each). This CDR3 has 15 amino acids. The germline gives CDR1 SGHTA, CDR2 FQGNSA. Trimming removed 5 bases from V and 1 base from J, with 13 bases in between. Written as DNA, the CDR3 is TGTGCCAGCAGCCGCCCGGGACCTCGCACAGATACGCAGTATTTT. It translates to CASSRPGPRTDTQYF. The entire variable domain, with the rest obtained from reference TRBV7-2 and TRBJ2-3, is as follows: GAGVSQSPSNKVTEKGKDVELRCDPISGHTALYWYRQSLGQGLEFLIYFQGNSAPDKSGLPSDRFSAERTGGSVSTLTIQRTQQEDSAVYLCASSRPGPRTDTQYFGPGTRLTVL.

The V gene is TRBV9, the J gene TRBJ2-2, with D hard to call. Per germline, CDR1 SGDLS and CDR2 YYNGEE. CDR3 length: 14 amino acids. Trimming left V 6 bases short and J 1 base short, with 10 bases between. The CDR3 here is CASNRGGNTGELFF. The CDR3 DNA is TGTGCCAGCAATCGAGGCGGGAACACCGGGGAGCTGTTTTTT.

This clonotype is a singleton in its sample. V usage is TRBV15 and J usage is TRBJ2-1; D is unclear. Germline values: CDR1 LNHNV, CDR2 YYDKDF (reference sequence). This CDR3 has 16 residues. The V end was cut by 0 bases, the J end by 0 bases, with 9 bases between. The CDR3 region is CATSREIYHSYNEQFF. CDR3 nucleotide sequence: TGTGCCACCAGCAGAGAGATATACCACTCCTACAATGAGCAGTTCTTC.

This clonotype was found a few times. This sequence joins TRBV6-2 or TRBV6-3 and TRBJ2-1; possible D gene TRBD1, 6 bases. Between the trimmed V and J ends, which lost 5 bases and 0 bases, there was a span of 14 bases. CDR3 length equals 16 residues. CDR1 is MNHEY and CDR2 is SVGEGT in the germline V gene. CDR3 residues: CASSDPSDSSYNEQFF. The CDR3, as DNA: TGTGCCAGCAGTGATCCCTCGGACAGCTCCTACAATGAGCAGTTCTTC.

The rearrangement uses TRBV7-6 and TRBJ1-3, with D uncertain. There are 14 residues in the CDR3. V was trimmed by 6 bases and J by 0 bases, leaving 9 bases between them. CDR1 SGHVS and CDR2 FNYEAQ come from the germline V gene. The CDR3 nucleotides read TGTGCCAGCAGAGACACCCGCTCTGGAAACACCATATATTTT. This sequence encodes CASRDTRSGNTIYF.

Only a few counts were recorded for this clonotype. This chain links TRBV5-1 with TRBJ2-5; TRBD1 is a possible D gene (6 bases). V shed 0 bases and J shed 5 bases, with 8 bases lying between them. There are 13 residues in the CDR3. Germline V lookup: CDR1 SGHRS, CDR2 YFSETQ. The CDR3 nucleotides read TGCGCCAGCAGCTTGGACAGGGATGAGACCCAGTACTTC. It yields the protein CASSLDRDETQYF.

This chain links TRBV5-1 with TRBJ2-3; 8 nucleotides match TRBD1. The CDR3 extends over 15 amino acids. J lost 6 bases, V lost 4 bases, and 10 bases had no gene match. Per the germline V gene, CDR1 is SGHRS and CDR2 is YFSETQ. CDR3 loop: CASSQTGVTYDTQYF. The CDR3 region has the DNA TGCGCCAGCAGCCAGACAGGGGTGACGTACGATACGCAGTATTTT.

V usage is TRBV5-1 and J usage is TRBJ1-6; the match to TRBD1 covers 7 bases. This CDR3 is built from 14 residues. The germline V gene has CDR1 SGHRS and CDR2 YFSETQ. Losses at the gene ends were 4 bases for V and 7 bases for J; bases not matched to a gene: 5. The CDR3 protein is CASSPDRENSPLHF. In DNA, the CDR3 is TGCGCCAGCAGCCCCGACAGGGAGAATTCACCCCTCCACTTT.

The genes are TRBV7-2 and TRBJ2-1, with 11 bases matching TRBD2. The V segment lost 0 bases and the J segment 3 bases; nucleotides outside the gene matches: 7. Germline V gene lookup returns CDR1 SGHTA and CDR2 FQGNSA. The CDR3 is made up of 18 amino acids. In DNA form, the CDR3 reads TGTGCCAGCAGCTTAGCGTCTAGCGGGGGGCGAGGCTACAATGAGCAGTTCTTC. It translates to CASSLASSGGRGYNEQFF. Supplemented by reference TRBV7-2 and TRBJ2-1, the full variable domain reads GAGVSQSPSNKVTEKGKDVELRCDPISGHTALYWYRQSLGQGLEFLIYFQGNSAPDKSGLPSDRFSAERTGGSVSTLTIQRTQQEDSAVYLCASSLASSGGRGYNEQFFGPGTRLTVL.

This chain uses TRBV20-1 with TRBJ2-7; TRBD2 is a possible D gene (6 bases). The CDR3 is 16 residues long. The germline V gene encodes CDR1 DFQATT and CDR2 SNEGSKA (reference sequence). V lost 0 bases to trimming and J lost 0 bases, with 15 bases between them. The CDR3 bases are TGCAGTGCTAGAGATCGGCGGGACGTAAACTCCTACGAGCAGTACGTC. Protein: CSARDRRDVNSYEQYV.

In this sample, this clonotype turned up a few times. CDR3 residues: CASSFGPGSSYEQYF. As DNA, the CDR3 is TGTGCCAGCAGCTTTGGTCCGGGGAGCTCCTACGAGCAGTACTTC. The rearrangement joins TRBV7-8 to TRBJ2-7, with D possibly TRBD2 on 5 matching bases. Trimming shortened V by 3 bases and J by 0 bases, and 12 bases separated the two germline ends. The CDR3 has 15 amino acids. Germline CDR1 reads SGHVS; CDR2 reads FQNEAQ.

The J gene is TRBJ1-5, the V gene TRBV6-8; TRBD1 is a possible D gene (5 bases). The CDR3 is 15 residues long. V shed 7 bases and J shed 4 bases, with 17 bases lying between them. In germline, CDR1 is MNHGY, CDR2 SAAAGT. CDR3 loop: CASKQDRVMNQPQHF. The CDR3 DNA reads TGTGCCAGCAAGCAAGACAGAGTGATGAATCAGCCCCAGCATTTT.

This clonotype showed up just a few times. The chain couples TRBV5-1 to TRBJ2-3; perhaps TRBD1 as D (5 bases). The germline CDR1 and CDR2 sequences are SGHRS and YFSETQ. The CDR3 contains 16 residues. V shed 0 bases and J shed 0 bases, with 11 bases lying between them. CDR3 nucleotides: TGCGCCAGCAGCTTGGCCCCAGGGCTTAGCACAGATACGCAGTATTTT. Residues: CASSLAPGLSTDTQYF.

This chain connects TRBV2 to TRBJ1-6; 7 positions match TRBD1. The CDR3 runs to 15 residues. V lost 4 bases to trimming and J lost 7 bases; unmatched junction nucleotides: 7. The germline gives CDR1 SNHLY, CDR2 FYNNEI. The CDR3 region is CASSGQGVFNSPLHF. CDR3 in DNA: TGTGCCAGCAGTGGTCAGGGGGTGTTCAATTCACCCCTCCACTTT.

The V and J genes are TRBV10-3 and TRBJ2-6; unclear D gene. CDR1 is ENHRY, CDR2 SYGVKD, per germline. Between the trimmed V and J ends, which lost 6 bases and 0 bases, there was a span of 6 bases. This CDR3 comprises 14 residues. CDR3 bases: TGTGCCATCAGCGTAGCCTCTGGGGCCAACGTCCTGACTTTC. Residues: CAISVASGANVLTF.